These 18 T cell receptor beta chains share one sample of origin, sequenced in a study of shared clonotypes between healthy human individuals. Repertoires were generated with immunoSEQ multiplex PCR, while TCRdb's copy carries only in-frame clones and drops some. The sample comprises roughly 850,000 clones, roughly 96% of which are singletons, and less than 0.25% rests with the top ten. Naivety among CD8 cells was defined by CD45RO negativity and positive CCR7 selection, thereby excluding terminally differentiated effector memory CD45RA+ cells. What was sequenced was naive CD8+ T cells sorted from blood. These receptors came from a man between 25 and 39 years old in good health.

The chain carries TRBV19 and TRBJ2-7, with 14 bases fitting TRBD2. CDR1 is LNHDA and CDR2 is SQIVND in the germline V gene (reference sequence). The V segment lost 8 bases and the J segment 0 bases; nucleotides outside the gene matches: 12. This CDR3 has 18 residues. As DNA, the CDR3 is TGTGCCAGTTCCCCCGTATCGGGACTAGCGGGGGCCTCCTACGAGCAGTACTTC. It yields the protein CASSPVSGLAGASYEQYF.

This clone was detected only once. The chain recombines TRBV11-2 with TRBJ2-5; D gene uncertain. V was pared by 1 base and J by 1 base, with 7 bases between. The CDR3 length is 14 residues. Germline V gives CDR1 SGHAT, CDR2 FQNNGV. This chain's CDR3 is CASSLGPSQETQYF. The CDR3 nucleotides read TGTGCCAGCAGCTTAGGTCCCAGCCAAGAGACCCAGTACTTC.

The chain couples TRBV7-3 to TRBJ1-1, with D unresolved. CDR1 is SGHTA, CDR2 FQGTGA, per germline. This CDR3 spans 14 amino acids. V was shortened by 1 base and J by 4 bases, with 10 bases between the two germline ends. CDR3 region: CASSLNPPATEAFF. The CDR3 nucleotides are TGTGCCAGCAGCTTAAACCCACCTGCCACTGAAGCTTTCTTT.

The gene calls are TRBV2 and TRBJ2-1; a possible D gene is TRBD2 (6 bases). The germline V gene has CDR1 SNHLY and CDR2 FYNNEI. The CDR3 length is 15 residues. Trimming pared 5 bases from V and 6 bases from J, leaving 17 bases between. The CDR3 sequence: CASSPGLIKPNEQFF. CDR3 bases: TGTGCCAGCAGTCCGGGACTCATAAAACCCAATGAGCAGTTCTTC.

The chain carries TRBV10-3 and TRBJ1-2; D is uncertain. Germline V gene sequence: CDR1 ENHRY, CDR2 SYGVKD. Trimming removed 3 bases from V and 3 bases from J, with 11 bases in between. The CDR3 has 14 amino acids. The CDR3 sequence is CAISEPQSYYGYTF. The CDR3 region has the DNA TGTGCCATCAGTGAACCACAGAGCTACTATGGCTACACCTTC.

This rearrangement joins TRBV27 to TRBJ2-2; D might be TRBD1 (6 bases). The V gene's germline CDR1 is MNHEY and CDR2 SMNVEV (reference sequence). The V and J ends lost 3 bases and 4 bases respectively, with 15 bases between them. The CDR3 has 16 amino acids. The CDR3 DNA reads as TGTGCCAGCAGTTTCCTGAAGACAGGTGGCACCGGGGAGCTGTTTTTT. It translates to CASSFLKTGGTGELFF.

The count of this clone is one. The CDR3 DNA follows: TGCAGCGTTGTTGGCGGGATCTACAATGAGCAGTTCTTC. As protein: CSVVGGIYNEQFF. V gene TRBV29-1 combines with J gene TRBJ2-1; TRBD2 might be the D (6 bases). CDR3 length equals 13 residues. Germline-derived CDR1 and CDR2 are SQVTM and ANQGSEA. V gave up 4 bases and J gave up 3 bases, with 10 bases separating them.

In DNA, the CDR3 is TGTGCCAGCAGTTGGCAGGGGGCTTCGGACACTGAAGCTTTCTTT. It yields the protein CASSWQGASDTEAFF. This chain joins TRBV6-5 and TRBJ1-1; 8 nucleotides agree with TRBD1. The CDR3 extends over 15 amino acids. The V and J ends lost 4 bases and 3 bases, in that order; junction bases with no gene match: 7. Germline V CDR1 and CDR2: MNHEY, SVGAGI.

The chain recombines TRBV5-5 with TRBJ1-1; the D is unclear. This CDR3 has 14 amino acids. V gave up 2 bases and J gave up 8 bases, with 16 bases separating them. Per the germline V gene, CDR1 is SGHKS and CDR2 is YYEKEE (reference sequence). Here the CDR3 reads CASSLTLNLLEAFF. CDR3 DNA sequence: TGTGCCAGCAGCTTAACGCTGAATTTGTTGGAAGCTTTCTTT.

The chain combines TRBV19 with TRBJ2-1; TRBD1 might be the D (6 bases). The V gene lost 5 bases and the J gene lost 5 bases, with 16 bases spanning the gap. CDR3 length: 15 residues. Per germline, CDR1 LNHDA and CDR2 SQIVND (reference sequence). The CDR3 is CASSSLQGVDNEQFF. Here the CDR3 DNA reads TGTGCCAGTAGTTCACTACAGGGAGTAGACAATGAGCAGTTCTTC.

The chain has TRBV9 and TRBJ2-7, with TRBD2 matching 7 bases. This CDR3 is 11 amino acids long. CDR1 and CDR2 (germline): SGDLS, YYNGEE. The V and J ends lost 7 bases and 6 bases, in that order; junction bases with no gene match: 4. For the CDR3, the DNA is TGTGCCAGCGGGGGGACTACCGAGCAGTACTTC. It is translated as CASGGTTEQYF.

Written as DNA, the CDR3 is TGTGCCAGCACGGGGGAGCGGGACTACGAGCAGTACTTC. This encodes CASTGERDYEQYF. The rearrangement uses TRBV13 and TRBJ2-7, with 7 nucleotides matching TRBD2. The germline V gene encodes CDR1 PRHDT and CDR2 FYEKMQ (reference sequence). The CDR3 length is 13 residues. J lost 3 bases, V lost 7 bases, and 6 bases had no gene match.

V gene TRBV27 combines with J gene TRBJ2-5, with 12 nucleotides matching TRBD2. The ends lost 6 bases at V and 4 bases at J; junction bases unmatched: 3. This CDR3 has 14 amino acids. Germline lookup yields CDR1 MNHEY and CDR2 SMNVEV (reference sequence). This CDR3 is CASSLAGGRETQYF. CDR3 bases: TGTGCCAGCAGCCTAGCGGGAGGGCGAGAGACCCAGTACTTC.

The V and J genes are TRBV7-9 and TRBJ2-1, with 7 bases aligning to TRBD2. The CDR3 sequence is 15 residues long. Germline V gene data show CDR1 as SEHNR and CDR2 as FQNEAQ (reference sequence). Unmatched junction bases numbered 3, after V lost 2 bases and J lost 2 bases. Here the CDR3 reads CASSLSSGPYNEQFF. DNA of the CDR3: TGTGCCAGCAGCTTATCTAGCGGACCCTACAATGAGCAGTTCTTC.

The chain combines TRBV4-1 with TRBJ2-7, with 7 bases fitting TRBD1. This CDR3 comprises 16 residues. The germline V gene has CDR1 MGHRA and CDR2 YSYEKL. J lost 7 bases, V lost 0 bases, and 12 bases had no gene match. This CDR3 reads CASSQEHRGFSREQYF. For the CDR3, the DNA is TGCGCCAGCAGCCAAGAGCACAGGGGATTCTCTAGGGAGCAGTACTTC.

The CDR3 reads CASSFVGDLETQYF. CDR3 nucleotide sequence: TGTGCCAGCAGCTTCGTCGGGGATTTAGAGACCCAGTACTTC. The chain joins TRBV5-6 to TRBJ2-5, with D perhaps TRBD2 (5 bases). The CDR3 spans 14 residues. CDR1 is SGHDT, CDR2 YYEEEE, per germline. Trimming left V 2 bases short and J 4 bases short, with 12 bases between.

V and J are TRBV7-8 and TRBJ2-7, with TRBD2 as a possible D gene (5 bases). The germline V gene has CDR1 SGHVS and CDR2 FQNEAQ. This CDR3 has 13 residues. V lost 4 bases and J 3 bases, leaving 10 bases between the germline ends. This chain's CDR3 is CASSWASNYEQYF. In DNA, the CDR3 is TGTGCCAGCAGCTGGGCTAGCAACTACGAGCAGTACTTC. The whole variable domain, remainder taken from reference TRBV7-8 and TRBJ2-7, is GAGVSQSPRYKVAKRGQDVALRCDPISGHVSLFWYQQALGQGPEFLTYFQNEAQLDKSGLPSDRFFAERPEGSVSTLKIQRTQQEDSAVYLCASSWASNYEQYFGPGTRLTVT.

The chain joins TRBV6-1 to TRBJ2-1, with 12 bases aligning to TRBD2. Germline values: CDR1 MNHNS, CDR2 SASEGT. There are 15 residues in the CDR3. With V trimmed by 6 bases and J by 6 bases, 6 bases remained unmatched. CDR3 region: CASSTLAGGINEQFF. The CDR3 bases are TGTGCCAGCAGCACACTAGCGGGAGGTATCAATGAGCAGTTCTTC.